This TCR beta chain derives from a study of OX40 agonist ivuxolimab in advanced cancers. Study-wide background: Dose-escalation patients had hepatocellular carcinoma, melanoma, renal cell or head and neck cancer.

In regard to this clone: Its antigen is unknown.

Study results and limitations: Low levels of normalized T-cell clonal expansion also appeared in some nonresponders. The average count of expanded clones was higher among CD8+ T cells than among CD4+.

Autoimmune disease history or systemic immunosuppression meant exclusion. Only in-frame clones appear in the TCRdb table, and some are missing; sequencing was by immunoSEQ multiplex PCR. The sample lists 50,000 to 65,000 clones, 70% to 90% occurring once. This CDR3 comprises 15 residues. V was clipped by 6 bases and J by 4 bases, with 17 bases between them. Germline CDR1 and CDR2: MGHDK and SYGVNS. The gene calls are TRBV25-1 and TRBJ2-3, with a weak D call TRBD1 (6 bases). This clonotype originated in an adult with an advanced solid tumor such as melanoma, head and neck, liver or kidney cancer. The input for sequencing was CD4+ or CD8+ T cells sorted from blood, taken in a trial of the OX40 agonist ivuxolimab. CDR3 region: CASRADRTFADTQYF. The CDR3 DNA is TGTGCCAGCAGGGCTGACAGGACCTTCGCAGATACGCAGTATTTT.